These T cell receptor beta chains were read from a single sample in a study of blood T cell repertoires in COVID-19. TCRdb's copy holds only in-frame clones and misses some; the assay was immunoSEQ multiplex PCR. This table holds 250,000 to 300,000 clones, 65% to 90% found once. Sequenced material: peripheral blood. Every receptor here comes from an older woman with active or convalescent COVID-19. Each CDR3 is given with its conserved first and last residue. D genes are given only for firm matches. Clone size is not always given. Where it is, it says once, few, many or a class for expanded clones.

cdr3_aa	cdr3_nt	clone_size	d_call	v_call	j_call
CASRDRGIYEQYF	TGTGCCAGCCGGGACAGGGGGATTTACGAGCAGTACTTC	-	TRBD1	TRBV6-5	TRBJ2-7
CASSGRTSGRTDTQYF	TGTGCCAGCAGCGGTAGAACTAGCGGTCGCACAGATACGCAGTATTTT	-	TRBD2	TRBV9	TRBJ2-3
CASSFVEATNEKLFF	TGTGCCAGCAGCTTTGTAGAAGCAACTAATGAAAAACTGTTTTTT	-	-	TRBV11-2	TRBJ1-4
CASSHSGQGIRWEKLFF	TGTGCCAGCAGCCACTCGGGACAGGGGATCCGTTGGGAAAAACTGTTTTTT	-	TRBD1	TRBV3-1/TRBV3-2	TRBJ1-4
CASSVRPGQTYGYTF	TGTGCCAGCAGCGTGAGACCGGGACAGACCTATGGCTACACCTTC	-	TRBD1	TRBV9	TRBJ1-2
CASSLGTGGQETQYF	TGTGCCAGCAGCTTGGGGACAGGGGGCCAAGAGACCCAGTACTTC	-	TRBD1	TRBV5-4	TRBJ2-5
CASSSRTGRSGNTEAFF	TGTGCCAGCAGCTCTCGGACAGGACGGAGTGGGAACACTGAAGCTTTCTTT	-	TRBD1	TRBV11-2	TRBJ1-1
CASSQPGWGNSPLHF	TGTGCCAGCAGCCAACCGGGGTGGGGTAATTCACCCCTCCACTTT	-	-	TRBV16	TRBJ1-6
CASSIGGGDDQPQHF	TGTGCCAGTAGTATCGGAGGGGGGGACGATCAGCCCCAGCATTTT	-	-	TRBV19	TRBJ1-5
CASSYDRMGNEQFF	TGTGCCAGCAGTTATGACAGGATGGGGAATGAGCAGTTCTTC	-	-	TRBV6-6	TRBJ2-1
CASRAGTGGGIGNSPLHF	TGTGCCAGCAGGGCCGGGACAGGGGGGGGGATTGGTAATTCACCCCTCCACTTT	-	TRBD1	TRBV27	TRBJ1-6
CAISELGGPQETQYF	TGTGCCATCAGTGAGCTCGGGGGGCCCCAAGAGACCCAGTACTTC	-	-	TRBV10-3	TRBJ2-5
CASSVRGSSGANVLTF	TGTGCCAGCAGCGTTAGGGGGAGCTCTGGGGCCAACGTCCTGACTTTC	-	-	TRBV9	TRBJ2-6
CASSLQGAYYGYTF	TGTGCCAGCAGCTTACAGGGGGCGTACTATGGCTACACCTTC	-	TRBD1	TRBV7-8	TRBJ1-2
CASSIPLGQANYEQYF	TGTGCCAGTAGTATCCCCTTGGGACAGGCTAACTACGAGCAGTACTTC	once	TRBD1	TRBV19	TRBJ2-7
CASSQGGVGNSPLHF	TGTGCCAGCAGCCAAGGAGGAGTCGGGAATTCACCCCTCCACTTT	-	-	TRBV14	TRBJ1-6
CASSIAGTNTGELFF	TGTGCCAGTAGTATAGCGGGGACGAACACCGGGGAGCTGTTTTTT	-	-	TRBV19	TRBJ2-2
CATTNRGFHEKLFF	TGTGCCACGACAAACAGGGGCTTCCATGAAAAACTGTTTTTT	few	TRBD1	TRBV19	TRBJ1-4
CASSPQGLHGEQYF	TGTGCCAGCTCACCCCAGGGACTCCATGGGGAGCAGTACTTC	-	-	TRBV18	TRBJ2-7
CASSPTGGRVEKLFF	TGTGCCAGCAGCCCGACAGGGGGCCGTGTTGAAAAACTGTTTTTT	-	TRBD1	TRBV7-2	TRBJ1-4
CASSPDRGMNTEAFF	TGTGCCAGTAGTCCAGATCGGGGGATGAACACTGAAGCTTTCTTT	-	-	TRBV19	TRBJ1-1
CASREGDIAGELFF	TGCGCCAGCAGGGAGGGAGATATCGCCGGGGAGCTGTTTTTT	once	-	TRBV5-1	TRBJ2-2
CASSPPGTGGIYGYTF	TGTGCCAGCAGCCCCCCTGGGACAGGGGGCATCTATGGCTACACCTTC	-	TRBD1	TRBV14	TRBJ1-2
CASGLGGYAGYTF	TGTGCTAGTGGTTTGGGAGGGTACGCTGGCTACACCTTC	-	-	TRBV12-5	TRBJ1-2
CASNLDRTSYEQYF	TGTGCCAGCAATCTGGACAGGACTTCCTACGAGCAGTACTTC	-	TRBD1	TRBV2	TRBJ2-7
CASSIGTGYEQYF	TGTGCCAGTAGTATAGGGACAGGCTACGAGCAGTACTTC	-	TRBD1	TRBV19	TRBJ2-7
CATSTHGRGNTEAFF	TGTGCCACCAGTACCCATGGGAGGGGAAACACTGAAGCTTTCTTT	-	-	TRBV15	TRBJ1-1
CASSQVSGANTEAFF	TGTGCCAGCAGCCAAGTATCAGGGGCGAACACTGAAGCTTTCTTT	-	-	TRBV3-1/TRBV3-2	TRBJ1-1
CASSSGSEAFF	TGTGCCAGCAGTTCGGGAAGTGAAGCTTTCTTT	once	-	TRBV5-7	TRBJ1-1
CASRATGTNQETQYF	TGTGCCAGCAGGGCAACGGGGACTAACCAAGAGACCCAGTACTTC	-	TRBD2	TRBV2	TRBJ2-5
CASSYGLAGGRQFF	TGTGCCAGCAGTTATGGTCTAGCGGGGGGGCGGCAGTTCTTC	-	TRBD2	TRBV6-2/TRBV6-3	TRBJ2-1
CAWSVLGRAWTEAFF	TGTGCCTGGAGTGTACTCGGCAGGGCGTGGACTGAAGCTTTCTTT	-	-	TRBV30	TRBJ1-1
CASSDRGEETQYF	TGTGCCAGCAGTGACAGGGGGGAAGAGACCCAGTACTTC	-	TRBD1	TRBV14	TRBJ2-5
CAWSFGQGVGEAFF	TGTGCCTGGAGCTTTGGGCAGGGGGTTGGTGAAGCTTTCTTT	-	TRBD1	TRBV30	TRBJ1-1
CASRRQGSGTEAFF	TGTGCCAGCAGGAGACAGGGGAGCGGCACTGAAGCTTTCTTT	-	TRBD1	TRBV5-4	TRBJ1-1
CASSAGTGGNEKLFF	TGTGCCAGTAGTGCCGGGACAGGGGGCAATGAAAAACTGTTTTTT	-	TRBD1	TRBV19	TRBJ1-4
CASSIQQGGGNQPQHF	TGTGCCAGTAGTATACAACAGGGTGGCGGCAATCAGCCCCAGCATTTT	-	-	TRBV19	TRBJ1-5
CATSGVGYNEQFF	TGTGCCACCAGTGGGGTCGGGTACAATGAGCAGTTCTTC	-	-	TRBV24-1	TRBJ2-1
CASSAGTSGGQETQYF	TGTGCCAGCAGTGCCGGGACTAGCGGGGGCCAAGAGACCCAGTACTTC	-	TRBD2	TRBV2	TRBJ2-5
CASSLGAGSAGYTF	TGTGCCAGCAGCTTAGGAGCAGGGTCAGCTGGCTACACCTTC	-	-	TRBV7-9	TRBJ1-2
CASSEAVRRQPQHF	TGTGCCAGCAGTGAGGCTGTGCGGAGGCAGCCCCAGCATTTT	-	-	TRBV6-1	TRBJ1-5
CASSSDLTSSYGNTIYF	TGTGCCAGCAGCTCAGACTTGACCTCCTCCTATGGAAACACCATATATTTT	-	-	TRBV9	TRBJ1-3